The clone carrying this T cell receptor (beta chain) appeared a few times. Germline assignment: CDR1 SGHAT and CDR2 FQNNGV. V lost 1 base and J 2 bases, leaving 8 bases between the germline ends. This CDR3 has 14 residues. The data stem from a study of blood T cell repertoires in COVID-19. The table came from immunoSEQ multiplex PCR; TCRdb's copy has only in-frame clones and leaves some out. The table includes around 130,000 clones, more than 80% detected once. The TCR comes from a human donor in a cohort sampled during active COVID-19. The chain is built from TRBV11-2 and TRBJ2-5, with D hard to call. Input material: peripheral blood. The CDR3 nucleotides are TGTGCCAGCAGCTTAGCCCAGTTACAAGAGACCCAGTACTTC. Its translation is CASSLAQLQETQYF.